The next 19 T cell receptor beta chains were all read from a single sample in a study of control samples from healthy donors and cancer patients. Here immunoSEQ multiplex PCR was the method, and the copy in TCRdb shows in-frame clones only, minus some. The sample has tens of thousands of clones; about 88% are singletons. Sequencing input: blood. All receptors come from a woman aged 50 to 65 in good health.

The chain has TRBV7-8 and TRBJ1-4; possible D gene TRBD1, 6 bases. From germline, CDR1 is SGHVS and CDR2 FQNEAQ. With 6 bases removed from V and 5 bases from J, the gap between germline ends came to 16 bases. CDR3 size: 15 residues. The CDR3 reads CASRPGVAVNEKLFF. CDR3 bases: TGTGCCAGCAGACCAGGGGTGGCAGTCAATGAAAAACTGTTTTTT.

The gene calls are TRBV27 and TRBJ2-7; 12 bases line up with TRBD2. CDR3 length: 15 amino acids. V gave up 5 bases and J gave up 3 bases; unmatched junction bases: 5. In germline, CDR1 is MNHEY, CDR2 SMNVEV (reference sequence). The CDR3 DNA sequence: TGTGCCAGCAGTCAGAGACTAGCGGGGGACTACGAGCAGTACTTC. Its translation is CASSQRLAGDYEQYF.

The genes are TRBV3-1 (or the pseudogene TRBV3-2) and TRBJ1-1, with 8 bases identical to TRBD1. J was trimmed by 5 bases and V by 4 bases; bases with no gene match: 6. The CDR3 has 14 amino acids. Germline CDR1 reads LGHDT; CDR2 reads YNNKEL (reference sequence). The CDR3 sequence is CASSPGQERTEAFF. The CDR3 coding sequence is TGTGCCAGCAGCCCGGGACAGGAGAGGACTGAAGCTTTCTTT.

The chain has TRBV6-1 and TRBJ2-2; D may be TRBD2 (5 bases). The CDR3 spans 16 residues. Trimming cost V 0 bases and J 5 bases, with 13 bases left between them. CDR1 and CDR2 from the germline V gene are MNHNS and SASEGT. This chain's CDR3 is CASSEATGKGTGELFF. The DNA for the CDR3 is TGTGCCAGCAGTGAAGCGACGGGGAAGGGAACCGGGGAGCTGTTTTTT.

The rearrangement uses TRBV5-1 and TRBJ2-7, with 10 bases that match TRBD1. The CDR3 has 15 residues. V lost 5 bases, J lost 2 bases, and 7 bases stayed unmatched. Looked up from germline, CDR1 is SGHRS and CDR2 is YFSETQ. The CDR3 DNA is TGCGCCAGCAGGGCCGGCGGGACAGGGGCCTACGAGCAGTACTTC. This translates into CASRAGGTGAYEQYF.

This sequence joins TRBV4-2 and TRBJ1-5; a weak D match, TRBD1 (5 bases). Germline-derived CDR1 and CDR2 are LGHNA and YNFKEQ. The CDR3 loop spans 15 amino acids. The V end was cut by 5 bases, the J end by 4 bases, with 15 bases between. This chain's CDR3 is CASSRDGKANQPQHF. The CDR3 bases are TGTGCCAGCAGCAGGGACGGGAAGGCGAATCAGCCCCAGCATTTT.

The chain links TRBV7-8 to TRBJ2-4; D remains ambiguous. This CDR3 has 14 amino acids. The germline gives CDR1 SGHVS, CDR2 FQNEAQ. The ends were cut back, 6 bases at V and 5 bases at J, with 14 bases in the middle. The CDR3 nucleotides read TGTGCCAGCAGTTCCACGGGTGGGGAAAACATTCAGTACTTC. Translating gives CASSSTGGENIQYF. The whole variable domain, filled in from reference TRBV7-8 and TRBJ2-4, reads GAGVSQSPRYKVAKRGQDVALRCDPISGHVSLFWYQQALGQGPEFLTYFQNEAQLDKSGLPSDRFFAERPEGSVSTLKIQRTQQEDSAVYLCASSSTGGENIQYFGAGTRLSVL.

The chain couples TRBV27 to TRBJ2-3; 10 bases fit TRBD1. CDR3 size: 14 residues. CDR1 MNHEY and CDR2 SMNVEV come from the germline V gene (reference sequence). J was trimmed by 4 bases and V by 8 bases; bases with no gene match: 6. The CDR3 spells CASGGTGVADTQYF. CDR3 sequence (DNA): TGTGCCAGCGGTGGGACAGGGGTGGCAGATACGCAGTATTTT.

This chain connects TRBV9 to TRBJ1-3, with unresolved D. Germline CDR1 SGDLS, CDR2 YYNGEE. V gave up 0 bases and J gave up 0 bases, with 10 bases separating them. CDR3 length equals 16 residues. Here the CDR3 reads CASSVGVGPSGNTIYF. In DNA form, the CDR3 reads TGTGCCAGCAGCGTAGGGGTGGGCCCCTCTGGAAACACCATATATTTT.

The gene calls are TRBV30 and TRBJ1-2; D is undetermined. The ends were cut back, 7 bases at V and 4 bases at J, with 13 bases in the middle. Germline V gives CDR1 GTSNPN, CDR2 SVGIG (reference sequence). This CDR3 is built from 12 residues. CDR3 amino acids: CASTTDPYGYTF. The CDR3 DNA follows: TGTGCCTCCACTACGGACCCCTATGGCTACACCTTC.

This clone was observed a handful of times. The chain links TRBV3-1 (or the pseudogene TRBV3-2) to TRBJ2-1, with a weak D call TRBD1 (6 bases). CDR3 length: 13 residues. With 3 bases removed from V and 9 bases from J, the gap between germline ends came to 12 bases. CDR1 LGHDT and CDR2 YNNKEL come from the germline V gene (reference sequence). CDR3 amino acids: CASSQDQGFEQFF. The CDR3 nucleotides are TGTGCCAGCAGCCAGGACCAGGGGTTTGAGCAGTTCTTC.

The CDR3 sequence is CASSSQQGLNTEAFF. CDR3 in DNA: TGTGCCAGCAGCTCCCAACAGGGTCTGAACACTGAAGCTTTCTTT. The chain links TRBV7-8 to TRBJ1-1; tentatively, D is TRBD1 (6 bases). Germline assignment: CDR1 SGHVS and CDR2 FQNEAQ. The length of the CDR3 is 15 residues. Trimming stripped 4 bases from V and 0 bases from J, with 12 bases between.

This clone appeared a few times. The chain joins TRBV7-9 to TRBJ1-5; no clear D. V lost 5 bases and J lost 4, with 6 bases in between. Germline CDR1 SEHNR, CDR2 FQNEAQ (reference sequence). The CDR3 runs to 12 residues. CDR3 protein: CASSLKNQPQHF. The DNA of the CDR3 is TGTGCCAGCAGCCTAAAGAATCAGCCCCAGCATTTT.

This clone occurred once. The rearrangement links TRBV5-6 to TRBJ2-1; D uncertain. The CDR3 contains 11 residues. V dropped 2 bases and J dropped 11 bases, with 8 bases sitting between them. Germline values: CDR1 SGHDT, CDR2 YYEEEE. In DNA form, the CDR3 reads TGTGCCAGCAGCTTTATGGGGAAGCAGTTCTTC. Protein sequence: CASSFMGKQFF.

CDR3 nucleotide sequence: TGTGCCAGCAGTTTCTCTCCGGGACAGACCTACGAGCAGTACTTC. This encodes CASSFSPGQTYEQYF. J is TRBJ2-7 and V is TRBV28; 7 bases are shared with TRBD1. This CDR3 contains 15 residues. Germline loops: CDR1 MDHEN, CDR2 SYDVKM. Trimming took 3 bases from V and 2 from J; bases not matched to a gene: 7.

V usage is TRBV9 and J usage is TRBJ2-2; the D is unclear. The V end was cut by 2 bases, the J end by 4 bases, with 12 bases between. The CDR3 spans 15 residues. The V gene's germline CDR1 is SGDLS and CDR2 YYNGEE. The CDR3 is CASSVAYTPTGELFF. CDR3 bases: TGTGCCAGCAGCGTGGCCTATACCCCCACCGGGGAGCTGTTTTTT. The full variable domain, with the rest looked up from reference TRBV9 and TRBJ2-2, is DSGVTQTPKHLITATGQRVTLRCSPRSGDLSVYWYQQSLDQGLQFLIQYYNGEERAKGNILERFSAQQFPDLHSELNLSSLELGDSALYFCASSVAYTPTGELFFGEGSRLTVL.

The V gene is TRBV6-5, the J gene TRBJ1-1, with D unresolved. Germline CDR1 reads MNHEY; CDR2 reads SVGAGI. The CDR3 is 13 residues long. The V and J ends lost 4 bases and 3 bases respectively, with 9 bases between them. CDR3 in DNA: TGTGCCAGCAGTTCCAGCAGAGACACTGAAGCTTTCTTT. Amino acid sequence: CASSSSRDTEAFF.

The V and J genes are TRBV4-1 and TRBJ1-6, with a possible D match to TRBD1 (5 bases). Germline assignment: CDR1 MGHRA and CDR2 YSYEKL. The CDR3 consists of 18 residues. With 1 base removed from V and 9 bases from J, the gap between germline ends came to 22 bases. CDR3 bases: TGCGCCAGCAGCCAAGTTATCGGAAACGGGGGGGAACGTTCACCCCTCCACTTT. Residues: CASSQVIGNGGERSPLHF.

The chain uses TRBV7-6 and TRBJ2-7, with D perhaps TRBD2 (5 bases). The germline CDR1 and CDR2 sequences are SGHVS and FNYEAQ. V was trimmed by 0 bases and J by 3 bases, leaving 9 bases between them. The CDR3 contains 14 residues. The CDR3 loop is CASSLAPGNYEQYF. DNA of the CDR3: TGTGCCAGCAGCTTAGCTCCGGGGAACTACGAGCAGTACTTC.